The present T cell receptor (beta chain) was sequenced within a study of shared clonotypes between healthy human individuals. CD45RO negativity and positive selection for CCR7 defined naive CD8 cells, a population that excluded terminally differentiated effector memory CD45RA+ cells. Produced via immunoSEQ multiplex PCR; TCRdb's table is partial and in-frame only. The repertoire holds around 640,000 clones, with 95% to 96% as singletons. The sequence derives from a woman in her thirties in good health. The specimen was naive CD8+ T cells sorted from blood.

The CDR3 loop is CASSTGRGSYEQYF. Written as DNA, the CDR3 is TGTGCCAGTTCCACTGGGCGTGGCTCCTACGAGCAGTACTTC. The chain links TRBV19 to TRBJ2-7; D ambiguous. This CDR3 has 14 amino acids. V was pared by 8 bases and J by 0 bases, with 14 bases between. Germline CDR1 reads LNHDA; CDR2 reads SQIVND (reference sequence).